The 32 T cell receptor beta chains below all came from one sample that was sequenced in a study of Tregs in tolerant kidney transplant recipients. Profiled with immunoSEQ multiplex PCR; TCRdb holds only in-frame clones, not every one. This sample contains about 48,000 clones. This specimen was CD4+ T cells from blood, taken before the transplant. The receptors here all came from a human donor who received a combined kidney and bone marrow transplant.

In regard to this clone: The DNA ends 3 residues before the CDR3 does, and the rest of the CDR3 is filled in from the germline J gene. The chain has TRBV20-1 and TRBJ2-7, with D tentatively TRBD1 (6 bases). Deletions cut 8 bases from V and 2 bases from J, with 16 bases between. The CDR3 has 13 residues. The germline gives CDR1 DFQATT, CDR2 SNEGSKA (reference sequence). The CDR3 is CSFYRDTTYEQYF. The sequenced part of the CDR3 DNA is TGCAGTTTCTATCGGGACACCACCTACGAG.

With respect to this clone: The CDR3 end is not reached by the read, which stops 3 residues before it; the germline J gene fills it in. The chain is built from TRBV4-2 and TRBJ2-7; maybe TRBD1 (6 bases). Between the trimmed V and J ends, which lost 3 bases and 3 bases, there was a span of 15 bases. The CDR3 spans 15 residues. Germline loops: CDR1 LGHNA, CDR2 YNFKEQ. The CDR3 sequence: CASSQTGGGSYEQYF. The CDR3 DNA, read in part, is TGTGCCAGCAGCCAGACAGGTGGCGGTAGCTACGAG.

Comments on this clone: The read is 3 residues too short to cover the CDR3 end, so that end is filled in from the germline J gene. The chain uses TRBV5-4 and TRBJ2-1; 11 bases line up with TRBD1. V lost 3 bases, J lost 6 bases, and 5 bases stayed unmatched. CDR3 size: 15 residues. CDR1 SGHNT and CDR2 YYREEE come from the germline V gene (reference sequence). This chain's CDR3 is CASSSAGQGGNEQFF. Incomplete CDR3 DNA: TGTGCCAGCAGCTCGGCGGGACAGGGGGGCAATGAG.

About this clone itself: With the read ending 3 residues before the CDR3 end, the germline J gene is used to fill in that end. The chain recombines TRBV6-2 or TRBV6-3 with TRBJ2-7; 14 positions match TRBD2. CDR1 is MNHEY and CDR2 is SVGEGT in the germline V gene. J gave up 5 bases and V 6 bases, and 3 bases lay outside the gene matches. The CDR3 contains 14 residues. Incomplete CDR3 DNA: TGTGCCAGCAGCCGGGGACTAGCGGGAGACGAG. This gives the protein CASSRGLAGDE. In full, the CDR3 reads CASSRGLAGDEQYF.

Comments on this clone: The DNA ends 3 residues before the CDR3 does, and the rest of the CDR3 is filled in from the germline J gene. V usage is TRBV20-1 and J usage is TRBJ2-3; 9 bases are shared with TRBD1. Losses at the gene ends were 5 bases for V and 4 bases for J; bases not matched to a gene: 7. In germline, CDR1 is DFQATT, CDR2 SNEGSKA (reference sequence). The CDR3 has 14 residues. The covered CDR3 bases are TGCAGTGCTTCCGGGACAGGGACTTCAGATACG. This codes for CSASGTGTSDT. The full CDR3 protein is CSASGTGTSDTQYF.

For this clone: The DNA ends 3 residues before the CDR3 does, and the rest of the CDR3 is filled in from the germline J gene. V is TRBV5-1 and J is TRBJ1-6, with 7 bases identical to TRBD1. The J segment lost 8 bases and the V segment lost 9 bases, leaving 11 bases of the junction unmatched. Germline loops: CDR1 SGHRS, CDR2 YFSETQ. The CDR3 is 14 residues long. The CDR3 reads CATKPQGEDSPLHF. The CDR3 DNA, read in part, is TGCGCCACCAAACCCCAGGGGGAAGATTCACCC.

The sequenced part of the CDR3 DNA is TGTGCCAGCAAGGACACCTTTGACACCGGGGAG. Protein sequence: CASKDTFDTGE. In full, the CDR3 is CASKDTFDTGELFF. This chain links TRBV7-3 with TRBJ2-2; D may be TRBD1 (5 bases). The read terminates 3 residues before the CDR3 end, so the remaining end is supplied by the germline J gene. V dropped 7 bases and J dropped 3 bases, with 12 bases sitting between them. The CDR3 extends over 14 amino acids. Germline CDR1 is SGHTA and CDR2 is FQGTGA.

Remarks on this clone: The read finishes 3 residues shy of the CDR3 end, and the germline J gene is used to complete it. The rearrangement links TRBV7-2 to TRBJ1-1, with a weak D call TRBD1 (5 bases). The CDR3 sequence is 15 residues long. With 1 base removed from V and 4 bases from J, the gap between germline ends came to 13 bases. The germline V gene has CDR1 SGHTA and CDR2 FQGNSA. The CDR3 bases that were read are TGTGCCAGCAGCTTAGTCCAGGGAGGGAGCACTGAA. Amino acids: CASSLVQGGSTE. The full CDR3 protein is CASSLVQGGSTEAFF.

Concerning this clone: The CDR3 end falls 3 residues outside the read, so it is completed with the germline J gene. The rearrangement links TRBV2 to TRBJ2-3; D might be TRBD1 (6 bases). The CDR3 covers 13 residues. Germline V CDR1 and CDR2: SNHLY, FYNNEI. Deletions cut 8 bases from V and 4 bases from J, with 13 bases between. The chain's CDR3 is CASSGVIADTQYF. The covered CDR3 bases are TGTGCCAGCTCAGGGGTTATCGCAGATACG. The full variable domain, completed using reference TRBV2 and TRBJ2-3, is EPEVTQTPSHQVTQMGQEVILRCVPISNHLYFYWYRQILGQKVEFLVSFYNNEISEKSEIFDDQFSVERPDGSNFTLKIRSTKLEDSAMYFCASSGVIADTQYFGPGTRLTVL.

Regarding this clone: One junction end does not reproduce the germline sequence, and a read error may be involved. The CDR3 extends 3 residues past the end of the read, so its final part is completed from the germline J gene. This rearrangement joins TRBV4-2 to TRBJ2-1; D uncertain. The CDR3 loop spans 18 amino acids. The V gene's germline CDR1 is LGHNA and CDR2 YNFKEQ. The sequenced part of the CDR3 DNA is TGCGCCAGCAGCCAAGATCTACGTGGCGGTACATTCTACAATGAG. It translates to CASSQDLRGGTFYNE. The full CDR3 protein reads CASSQDLRGGTFYNEQFF.

Note on this clone: The read falls 3 residues short of the CDR3 end, and the missing part is taken from the germline J gene. V usage is TRBV20-1 and J usage is TRBJ2-1; 9 nucleotides match TRBD2. The CDR3 has 15 amino acids. V dropped 1 base and J dropped 8; count of bases not matched to a gene: 9. CDR1 DFQATT and CDR2 SNEGSKA come from the germline V gene (reference sequence). The part of the CDR3 DNA that was read is TGCAGTGCTAGAGGGTCGCTAGCGGGAACCTATGAG. It is translated as CSARGSLAGTYE. The complete CDR3 sequence is CSARGSLAGTYEQFF.

Comments on this clone: The CDR3 goes on 3 residues after the read ends, and that part is filled in from the germline J gene. The chain uses TRBV4-2 and TRBJ2-3, with 7 bases fitting TRBD2. This CDR3 is built from 20 residues. The trim removed 0 bases at V and 3 bases at J, leaving 18 bases unmatched. Per germline, CDR1 LGHNA and CDR2 YNFKEQ. The CDR3 bases that were read are TGTGCCAGCAGCCAAGAGCCCGGGAAAAGCGGGAATTGGGGAACAGATACG. It encodes CASSQEPGKSGNWGTDT. From start to end, the CDR3 is CASSQEPGKSGNWGTDTQYF.

Regarding this clone: The sequenced fragment ends 3 residues before the CDR3 boundary, so the rest is inferred from the germline J gene. This chain uses TRBV20-1 with TRBJ1-1; 8 bases line up with TRBD1. Looked up from germline, CDR1 is DFQATT and CDR2 is SNEGSKA (reference sequence). Trimming took 0 bases from V and 1 from J; bases not matched to a gene: 4. The CDR3 runs 15 residues. CDR3 in amino acids: CSARDSGTGNTEAFF. Incomplete CDR3 DNA: TGCAGTGCTAGAGATTCCGGGACAGGGAACACTGAA.

Points on this clone: Read data end 3 residues before the CDR3 end; the end is taken from the germline J gene. The chain uses TRBV7-7 and TRBJ2-5; D is undetermined. This CDR3 comprises 13 residues. Germline V CDR1 and CDR2: SSHAT, FNYEAQ (reference sequence). Trimming pared 3 bases from V and 5 bases from J, leaving 10 bases between. This chain's CDR3 is CASSFAVEETQYF. The part of the CDR3 DNA that was read is TGTGCCAGCAGCTTCGCAGTCGAGGAGACC.

As for this clone: With the read ending 3 residues before the CDR3 end, the germline J gene is used to fill in that end. The chain joins TRBV5-1 to TRBJ1-4, with 8 bases that match TRBD1. V lost 1 base, J lost 7 bases, and 3 bases stayed unmatched. CDR1 SGHRS and CDR2 YFSETQ come from the germline V gene. This CDR3 region has 14 residues. The CDR3 here is CASSLRQGSEKLFF. The CDR3 DNA, read in part, is TGCGCCAGCAGCTTGAGACAGGGGAGTGAAAAA.

Note on this clone: From the germline J gene comes the end of the CDR3, since the read stops 3 residues before it. The chain has TRBV5-6 and TRBJ1-6; no definite D call. The CDR3 loop spans 12 amino acids. The germline V gene has CDR1 SGHDT and CDR2 YYEEEE. V gave up 0 bases and J gave up 9 bases, with 4 bases separating them. CDR3 DNA, as far as it was read: TGTGCCAGCAGCTTGGAGGGTTCACCC. This encodes CASSLEGSP. The entire CDR3 reads CASSLEGSPLHF.

To note about this clone: The read finishes 3 residues shy of the CDR3 end, and the germline J gene is used to complete it. The chain recombines TRBV7-2 with TRBJ2-7; D remains unclear. Trimming removed 4 bases at V and 5 bases at J, with 6 bases between. CDR3 length: 11 amino acids. Germline CDR1 and CDR2: SGHTA and FQGNSA. CDR3 DNA (partial): TGTGCCAGCAGCTCATTCAACGAG. Protein: CASSSFNE. The whole CDR3 protein is CASSSFNEQYF.

With regard to this clone: The read halts 3 residues ahead of the CDR3 end, with the missing end drawn from the germline J gene. The chain employs TRBV12-5 and TRBJ2-1; possible D gene TRBD2, 6 bases. V was pared by 5 bases and J by 9 bases, with 14 bases between. The CDR3 loop spans 13 amino acids. Germline values: CDR1 LGHNT, CDR2 FRNRAP. CDR3 DNA, as far as it was read: TGTGCTAGTGGTCTCGTGGAGGGGAGTGAG. Its protein product is CASGLVEGSE. The entire CDR3 sequence reads CASGLVEGSEQFF.

About this clone itself: At one of its ends the junction is not consistent with the germline gene, which may arise from a read error. Coverage ceases 3 residues before the CDR3 finishes, and the germline J gene fills in the end. This sequence joins TRBV6-2 or TRBV6-3 and TRBJ1-2, with 9 bases fitting TRBD1. Per germline, CDR1 MNHEY and CDR2 SVGEGT. There are 14 residues in the CDR3. The CDR3 bases that were read are TGTGTCAGCAGTTACTCGGGACAGGGCTATGGC. As protein: CVSSYSGQGYG. The full CDR3 protein reads CVSSYSGQGYGYTF.

Details on this clone: Coverage ceases 3 residues before the CDR3 finishes, and the germline J gene fills in the end. This sequence joins TRBV20-1 and TRBJ2-4, with 13 bases that match TRBD2. Germline CDR1 DFQATT, CDR2 SNEGSKA (reference sequence). V lost 6 bases to trimming and J lost 4 bases; unmatched junction nucleotides: 3. The CDR3 extends over 14 amino acids. This chain's CDR3 is CSAQLAGGKNIQYF. The CDR3 bases that were read are TGCAGTGCACAACTAGCGGGAGGGAAAAACATT.

As for this clone: The CDR3 goes on 3 residues after the read ends, and that part is filled in from the germline J gene. V usage is TRBV5-1 and J usage is TRBJ2-5; tentative D call: TRBD1 (6 bases). Trimming cost V 0 bases and J 3 bases, with 12 bases left between them. Germline CDR1 and CDR2: SGHRS and YFSETQ. The CDR3 covers 15 residues. The CDR3 reads CASSLGQVGEETQYF. CDR3 DNA, as far as it was read: TGCGCCAGCAGCTTGGGACAGGTGGGGGAAGAGACC.

A note on this clone: The junction departs from germline at one end; a sequencing error may be responsible. The CDR3 extends 3 residues past the end of the read, so its final part is completed from the germline J gene. This chain links TRBV4-2 with TRBJ1-4, with D possibly TRBD1 on 6 matching bases. The CDR3 is 15 residues long. Germline V gene sequence: CDR1 LGHNA, CDR2 YNFKEQ. The CDR3 bases that were read are TGCGCCCCCTTCCGGTTCGGGAGGGGGAATGAAAAA. Translated, it gives CAPFRFGRGNEK. The full-length CDR3 reads as CAPFRFGRGNEKLFF.

For this clone: Sequencing ends 3 residues short of the CDR3 end; the germline J gene provides the rest. The chain couples TRBV28 to TRBJ1-6; 7 bases line up with TRBD1. Germline V CDR1 and CDR2: MDHEN, SYDVKM. This CDR3 comprises 15 residues. CDR3 loop: CASSYMPGQLTPLHF. Incomplete CDR3 DNA: TGTGCCAGCAGTTACATGCCGGGACAGCTTACCCCC.

A note on this clone: The read ends 3 residues early relative to the CDR3; the germline J gene fills the gap. The V gene is TRBV28, the J gene TRBJ1-4; no clear D. Germline assignment: CDR1 MDHEN and CDR2 SYDVKM. The CDR3 contains 14 residues. Trimming removed 7 bases from V and 0 bases from J, with 9 bases in between. The CDR3 DNA, read in part, is TGTGCCAGCACCCAGAGTGCAACTAATGAAAAA. Translated: CASTQSATNEK. The complete CDR3 sequence is CASTQSATNEKLFF.

With regard to this clone: The read is 3 residues too short to cover the CDR3 end, so that end is filled in from the germline J gene. The V and J genes are TRBV20-1 and TRBJ2-1, with no clear D. The CDR3 runs to 14 residues. V was shortened by 1 base and J by 4 bases, with 11 bases between the two germline ends. Germline values: CDR1 DFQATT, CDR2 SNEGSKA (reference sequence). CDR3 in amino acids: CSARGEPQYNEQFF. The CDR3 bases that were read are TGCAGTGCTAGAGGTGAGCCCCAATACAATGAG.

As to this clone: Coverage ceases 3 residues before the CDR3 finishes, and the germline J gene fills in the end. This chain joins TRBV5-1 and TRBJ2-7, with D perhaps matching TRBD1 or TRBD2 (6 bases each). V lost 5 bases, J lost 1 base, and 13 bases lay in between. Germline values: CDR1 SGHRS, CDR2 YFSETQ. The CDR3 extends over 14 amino acids. Incomplete CDR3 DNA: TGCGCCAGCAGAGTGGAGGGGGTGTCCTACGAG. Its translation is CASRVEGVSYE. From start to end, the CDR3 is CASRVEGVSYEQYF.

About this clone: The CDR3 goes on 3 residues after the read ends, and that part is filled in from the germline J gene. The chain joins TRBV19 to TRBJ1-2, with 7 nucleotides matching TRBD1. The CDR3 covers 16 residues. Unmatched junction bases numbered 11, after V lost 3 bases and J lost 4 bases. CDR1 and CDR2 (germline): LNHDA, SQIVND (reference sequence). The chain's CDR3 is CASSMLGQLYFYGYTF. The covered CDR3 bases are TGTGCCAGTAGTATGTTGGGACAGCTCTATTTCTATGGC. The variable domain in full, completed from reference TRBV19 and TRBJ1-2, reads DGGITQSPKYLFRKEGQNVTLSCEQNLNHDAMYWYRQDPGQGLRLIYYSQIVNDFQKGDIAEGYSVSREKKESFPLTVTSAQKNPTAFYLCASSMLGQLYFYGYTFGSGTRLTVV.

With respect to this clone: With the read ending 3 residues before the CDR3 end, the germline J gene is used to fill in that end. The rearrangement links TRBV19 to TRBJ2-1; D not resolved. Germline loops: CDR1 LNHDA, CDR2 SQIVND (reference sequence). Trimming removed 3 bases from V and 7 bases from J, with 13 bases in between. The CDR3 is made up of 14 amino acids. Incomplete CDR3 DNA: TGTGCCAGTAGTATGAAGGGTTTACGGAATGAG. Protein product: CASSMKGLRNE. The complete CDR3 sequence is CASSMKGLRNEQFF.

Of note for this clone: The read comes to an end 3 residues before the CDR3 does, leaving the germline J gene to fill in the end. This sequence joins TRBV10-3 and TRBJ2-7; TRBD2 matches 8 bases. V shed 8 bases and J 3 bases; nucleotides not matched to a gene: 18. The CDR3 is 17 amino acids. Germline lookup yields CDR1 ENHRY and CDR2 SYGVKD. The chain's CDR3 is CAIASGDGGGNSYEQYF. Partial CDR3 DNA: TGTGCCATCGCGTCCGGGGACGGGGGGGGAAATAGCTACGAG.

On this clone: The CDR3 end lies 3 residues beyond the end of the read and is filled in from the germline J gene. This chain uses TRBV5-1 with TRBJ2-7, with 9 bases identical to TRBD2. The CDR3 sequence is 15 residues long. The J segment lost 3 bases and the V segment lost 0 bases, leaving 4 bases of the junction unmatched. CDR1 SGHRS and CDR2 YFSETQ come from the germline V gene. The part of the CDR3 DNA that was read is TGCGCCAGCAGCTTGGGCACTAGCGGGTTCTACGAG. Protein product: CASSLGTSGFYE. The entire CDR3 is CASSLGTSGFYEQYF.

On this clone: The read stops 3 residues short of the end of the CDR3; the missing end is completed from the germline J gene. This chain links TRBV19 with TRBJ1-1; 10 bases are a match to TRBD1. V lost 6 bases, J lost 0 bases, and 4 bases stayed unmatched. The CDR3 length is 15 residues. The V gene's germline CDR1 is LNHDA and CDR2 SQIVND (reference sequence). The CDR3 reads CASRGQGPMNTEAFF. The part of the CDR3 DNA that was read is TGTGCCAGTAGGGGACAGGGGCCTATGAACACTGAA.

A note on this clone: The missing CDR3 end, 3 residues past where the read stops, is filled in from the germline J gene. The chain employs TRBV18 and TRBJ1-5; D may be TRBD1 (6 bases). V was pared by 3 bases and J by 1 base, with 13 bases between. The germline CDR1 and CDR2 sequences are KGHSH and LQKENI. The CDR3 is 16 amino acids. The sequenced part of the CDR3 DNA is TGTGCCAGCTCACCTGACAGGCAACAAAGCAATCAGCCC. Its translation: CASSPDRQQSNQP. The complete CDR3 protein is CASSPDRQQSNQPQHF.